This TCR beta chain comes out of a study of cytomegalovirus exposure and HLA in healthy donors. The CDR3 contains 16 residues. From germline, CDR1 is KGHSH and CDR2 LQKENI. Trimming cost V 1 base and J 4 bases; bases outside gene matches: 7. The PCR was carried out with 60 Vbeta primers and 13 Jbeta primers. The data were produced by immunoSEQ multiplex PCR, yet TCRdb's version contains in-frame clones alone and is incomplete. The table shows about 130,000 clones, with roughly three quarters occurring only once. The sample holds one count of this clone. Its antigen remains unknown. Study-wide results and limits: Published work reported that the classifier diagnosed cytomegalovirus status with high specificity and sensitivity.

The receptor's source is a man aged 30-40 years in good health and CMV-seronegative. V usage is TRBV18 and J usage is TRBJ1-5, with 7 bases that match TRBD1. The sequencing input was PBMCs. Here the CDR3 reads CASSPRAGTANQPQHF. CDR3 bases: TGTGCCAGCTCACCACGGGCCGGGACAGCTAATCAGCCCCAGCATTTT. The whole variable domain, remainder taken from reference TRBV18 and TRBJ1-5, is NAGVMQNPRHLVRRRGQEARLRCSPMKGHSHVYWYRQLPEEGLKFMVYLQKENIIDESGMPKERFSAEFPKEGPSILRIQQVVRGDSAAYFCASSPRAGTANQPQHFGDGTRLSIL.